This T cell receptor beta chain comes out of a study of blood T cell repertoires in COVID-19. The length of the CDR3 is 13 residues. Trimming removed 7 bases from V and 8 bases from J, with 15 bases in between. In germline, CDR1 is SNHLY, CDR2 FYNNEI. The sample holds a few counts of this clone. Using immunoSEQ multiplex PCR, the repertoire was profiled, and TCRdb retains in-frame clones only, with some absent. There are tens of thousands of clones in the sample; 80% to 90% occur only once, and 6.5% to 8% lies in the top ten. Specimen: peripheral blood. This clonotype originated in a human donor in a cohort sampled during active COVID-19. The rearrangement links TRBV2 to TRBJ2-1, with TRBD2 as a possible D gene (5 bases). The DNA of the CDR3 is TGTGCCAGCACCAAGGTGAGCGGTGATGAGCAGTTCTTC. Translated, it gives CASTKVSGDEQFF. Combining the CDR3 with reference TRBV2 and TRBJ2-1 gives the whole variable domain EPEVTQTPSHQVTQMGQEVILRCVPISNHLYFYWYRQILGQKVEFLVSFYNNEISEKSEIFDDQFSVERPDGSNFTLKIRSTKLEDSAMYFCASTKVSGDEQFFGPGTRLTVL.